The clone carrying this T cell receptor (beta chain) was counted ten times or more. The target antigen is unknown. These data originate in a study of regulatory T cells in long-lasting Graves disease. Study-level points and caveats: Segments TRBV28, TRBJ1-2 and TRBJ2-5 showed preferential usage in persistent disease.

Sequencing libraries for TCR beta were prepared with iRepertoire HTBI primers and Arm-PCR of CDR3 regions. How the authors handled the data: Identified segments across samples numbered about 64 TRBV and more than 11 TRBJ. TCRdb reprocessed the multiplex PCR reads with MiXCR, giving one entry per CDR3 protein. For this entry, the V and J calls and clone size follow TCRdb and not the study's own pipeline. The sample includes about 430,000 distinct CDR3 sequences, 21% of them seen just once. The germline V and J ends were trimmed by 3 bases and 5 bases, with 19 bases remaining between them. This CDR3 is 16 amino acids long. As for time point: persistent/refractory GD, antithyroid drugs over 5 years with positive TRAb. From RNA extracted from PBMCs, the TCR library was made.

The chain is built from TRBV12-3 or TRBV12-4 and TRBJ2-5; D is perhaps TRBD2 (5 bases). Source: peripheral blood mononuclear cells (PBMCs), taken when the disease was refractory, from a patient treated with antithyroid drugs. The clonotype comes from a female donor with Graves disease. The CDR3 sequence is CASSFPRGTQIETQYF. CDR3 in DNA: TGTGCCAGCAGTTTTCCCCGGGGTACCCAGATTGAGACCCAGTACTTC.